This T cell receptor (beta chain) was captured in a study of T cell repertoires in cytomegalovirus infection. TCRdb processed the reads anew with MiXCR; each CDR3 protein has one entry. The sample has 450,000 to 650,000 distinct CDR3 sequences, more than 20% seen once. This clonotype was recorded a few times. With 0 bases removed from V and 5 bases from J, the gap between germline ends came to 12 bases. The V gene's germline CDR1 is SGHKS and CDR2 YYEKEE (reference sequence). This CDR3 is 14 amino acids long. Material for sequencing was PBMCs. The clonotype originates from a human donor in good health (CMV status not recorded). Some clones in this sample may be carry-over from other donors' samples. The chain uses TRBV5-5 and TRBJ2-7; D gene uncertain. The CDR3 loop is CASSLDGPSNEQYF. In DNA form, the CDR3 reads TGTGCCAGCAGCTTGGATGGGCCTTCGAACGAGCAGTACTTC.